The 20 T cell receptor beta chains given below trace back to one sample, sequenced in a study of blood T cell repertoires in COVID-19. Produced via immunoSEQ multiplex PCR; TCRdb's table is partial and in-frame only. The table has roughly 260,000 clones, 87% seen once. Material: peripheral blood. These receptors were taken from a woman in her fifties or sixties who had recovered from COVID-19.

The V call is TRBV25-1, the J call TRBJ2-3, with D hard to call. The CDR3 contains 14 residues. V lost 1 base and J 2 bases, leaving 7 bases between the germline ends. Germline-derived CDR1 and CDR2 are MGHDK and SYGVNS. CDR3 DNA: TGTGCCAGCAGTGAATTAGGAGTCACAGATACGCAGTATTTT. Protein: CASSELGVTDTQYF.

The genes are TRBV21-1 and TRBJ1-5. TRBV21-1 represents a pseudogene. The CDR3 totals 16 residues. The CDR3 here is CASSLGRIELGQPQHF. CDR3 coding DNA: TGTGCCAGCAGCTTAGGGAGGATTGAACTGGGTCAGCCCCAGCATTTT.

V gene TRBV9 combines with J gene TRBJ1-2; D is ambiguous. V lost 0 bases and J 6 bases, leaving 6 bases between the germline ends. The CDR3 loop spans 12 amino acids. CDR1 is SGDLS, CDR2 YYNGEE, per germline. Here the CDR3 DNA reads TGTGCCAGCAGCGTAGACAACGATGGCTACACCTTC. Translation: CASSVDNDGYTF.

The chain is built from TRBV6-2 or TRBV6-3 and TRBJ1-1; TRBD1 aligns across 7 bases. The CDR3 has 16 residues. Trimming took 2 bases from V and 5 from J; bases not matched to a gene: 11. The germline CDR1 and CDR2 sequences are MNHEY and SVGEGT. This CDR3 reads CASSYPGRGQVTEAFF. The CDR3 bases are TGTGCCAGCAGTTACCCGGGTAGGGGGCAGGTTACTGAAGCTTTCTTT.

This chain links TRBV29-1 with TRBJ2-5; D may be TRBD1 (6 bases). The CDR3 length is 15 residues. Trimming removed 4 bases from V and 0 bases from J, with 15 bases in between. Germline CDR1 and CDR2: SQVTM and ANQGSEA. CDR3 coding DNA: TGCAGCGTTGCCGAAAGCGACAGGTACCAAGAGACCCAGTACTTC. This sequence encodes CSVAESDRYQETQYF.

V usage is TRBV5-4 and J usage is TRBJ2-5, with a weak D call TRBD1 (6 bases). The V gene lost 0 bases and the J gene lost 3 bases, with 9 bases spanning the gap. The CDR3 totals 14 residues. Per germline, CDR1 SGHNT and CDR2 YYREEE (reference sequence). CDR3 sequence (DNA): TGTGCCAGCAGCTTGGGACAGGTGGAAGAGACCCAGTACTTC. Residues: CASSLGQVEETQYF.

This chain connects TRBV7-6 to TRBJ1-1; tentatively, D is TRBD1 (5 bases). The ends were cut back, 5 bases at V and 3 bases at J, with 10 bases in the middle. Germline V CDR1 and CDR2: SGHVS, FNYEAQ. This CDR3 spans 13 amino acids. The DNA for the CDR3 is TGTGCCAGCAGCCCCCAGGGTTACACTGAAGCTTTCTTT. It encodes CASSPQGYTEAFF.

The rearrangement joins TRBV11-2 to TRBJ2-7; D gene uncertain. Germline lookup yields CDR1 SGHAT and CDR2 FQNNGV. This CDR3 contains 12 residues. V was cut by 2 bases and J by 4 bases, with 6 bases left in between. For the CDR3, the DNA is TGTGCCAGCAGCTTAATAGCTTACGAGCAGTACTTC. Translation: CASSLIAYEQYF.

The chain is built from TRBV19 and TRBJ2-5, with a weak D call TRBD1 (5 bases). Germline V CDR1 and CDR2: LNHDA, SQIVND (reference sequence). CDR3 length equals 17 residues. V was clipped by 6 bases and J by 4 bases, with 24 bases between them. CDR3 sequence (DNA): TGTGCCAGTAGCCCACCCTCTCCCTCAGGGTTAGGAGAGACCCAGTACTTC. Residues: CASSPPSPSGLGETQYF.

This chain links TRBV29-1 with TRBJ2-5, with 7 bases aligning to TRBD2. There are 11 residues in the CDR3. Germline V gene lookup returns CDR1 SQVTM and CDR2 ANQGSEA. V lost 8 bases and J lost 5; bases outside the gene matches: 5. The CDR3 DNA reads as TGCAGCCTCCGGGGAGGGGAGACCCAGTACTTC. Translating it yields CSLRGGETQYF.

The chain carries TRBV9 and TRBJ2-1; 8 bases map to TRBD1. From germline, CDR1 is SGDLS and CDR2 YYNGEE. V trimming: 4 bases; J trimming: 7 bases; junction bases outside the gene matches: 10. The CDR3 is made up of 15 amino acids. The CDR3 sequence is CASSIRDRLGNEQFF. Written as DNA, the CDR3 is TGTGCCAGCAGCATCCGGGACAGGCTAGGGAATGAGCAGTTCTTC.

In nucleotides, the CDR3 is TGTGCCAGTAGTATGCAGGCGGCGGGGAATTCACCCCTCCACTTT. Its protein is CASSMQAAGNSPLHF. The rearrangement links TRBV19 to TRBJ1-6, with D uncertain. Germline V gene data show CDR1 as LNHDA and CDR2 as SQIVND (reference sequence). CDR3 size: 15 residues. Trimming stripped 3 bases from V and 7 bases from J, with 13 bases between.

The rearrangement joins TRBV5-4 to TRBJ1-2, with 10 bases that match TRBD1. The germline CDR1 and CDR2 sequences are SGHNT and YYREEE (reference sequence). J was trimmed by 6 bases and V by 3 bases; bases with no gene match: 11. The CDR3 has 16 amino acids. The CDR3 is CASSSGRTGGMDGYTF. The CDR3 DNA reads TGTGCCAGCAGCTCCGGAAGGACAGGGGGAATGGATGGCTACACCTTC.

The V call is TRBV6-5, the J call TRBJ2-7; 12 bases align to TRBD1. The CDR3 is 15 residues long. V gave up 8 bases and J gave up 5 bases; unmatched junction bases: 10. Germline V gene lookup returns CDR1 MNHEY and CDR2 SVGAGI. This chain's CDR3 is CASSIWGTGGNEQYF. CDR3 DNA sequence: TGTGCCAGCTCTATTTGGGGGACAGGGGGCAACGAGCAGTACTTC.

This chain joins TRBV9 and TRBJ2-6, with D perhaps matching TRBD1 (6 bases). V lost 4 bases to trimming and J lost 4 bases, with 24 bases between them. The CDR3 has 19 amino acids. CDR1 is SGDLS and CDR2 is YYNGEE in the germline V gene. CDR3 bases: TGTGCCAGCAGCTACAAGGGCCCGGACAGCCCGTTGGGGGCCAACGTCCTGACTTTC. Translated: CASSYKGPDSPLGANVLTF.

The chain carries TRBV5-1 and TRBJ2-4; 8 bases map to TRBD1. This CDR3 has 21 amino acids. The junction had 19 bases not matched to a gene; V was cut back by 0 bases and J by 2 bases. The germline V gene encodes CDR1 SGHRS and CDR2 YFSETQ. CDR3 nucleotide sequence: TGCGCCAGCAGCTTGGGGGGCGGGACAGGAGACCTGGGGACTCCCAAAAACATTCAGTACTTC. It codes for CASSLGGGTGDLGTPKNIQYF.

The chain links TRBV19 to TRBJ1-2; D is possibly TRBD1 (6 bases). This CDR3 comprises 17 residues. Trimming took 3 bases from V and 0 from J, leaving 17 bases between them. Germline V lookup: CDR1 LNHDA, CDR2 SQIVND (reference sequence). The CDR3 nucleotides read TGTGCCAGTAGTATGATGCAGGGGAATCGGGCTAACTATGGCTACACCTTC. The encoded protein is CASSMMQGNRANYGYTF.

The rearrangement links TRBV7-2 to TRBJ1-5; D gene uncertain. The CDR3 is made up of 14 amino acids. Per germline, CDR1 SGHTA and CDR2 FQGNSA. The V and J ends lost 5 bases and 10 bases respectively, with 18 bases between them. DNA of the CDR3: TGTGCCAGCAGCCTCTTTGGCAGTTCTCAACCCCAGCATTTT. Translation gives CASSLFGSSQPQHF.

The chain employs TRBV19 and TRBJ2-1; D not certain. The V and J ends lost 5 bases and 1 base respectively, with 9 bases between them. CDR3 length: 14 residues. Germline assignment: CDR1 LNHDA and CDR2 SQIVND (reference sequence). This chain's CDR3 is CASSRQVSYNEQFF. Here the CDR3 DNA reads TGTGCCAGTAGTCGGCAGGTATCCTACAATGAGCAGTTCTTC.

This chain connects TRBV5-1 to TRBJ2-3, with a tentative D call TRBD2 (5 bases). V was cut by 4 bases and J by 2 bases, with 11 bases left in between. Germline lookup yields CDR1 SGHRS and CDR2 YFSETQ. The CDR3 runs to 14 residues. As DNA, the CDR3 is TGCGCCAGCAGCCCAGCGGTATCCACAGATACGCAGTATTTT. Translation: CASSPAVSTDTQYF.